The 14 T cell receptor beta chains below were found in one sample sequenced in a study of vaccination effects on CD4 cells after COVID-19. Under the ViraFEST assay, PBMC were stimulated with viral peptide pools so that antigen-specific CD4+ T cells expanded. Sequencing was performed afterwards. On day 10 of culture, CD4+ T cells were separated out. All vaccine recipients tested negative for nucleocapsid antibodies and had never contracted SARS-CoV-2 infection. Here immunoSEQ multiplex PCR was the method, and the copy in TCRdb shows in-frame clones only, minus some. The sample holds 68,000 or so clones, 80% seen once. Their antigen targets remain unknown. The sequences come from CD4+ T cells from PBMCs cultured with SARS-CoV-2 spike peptides, collected before COVID-19 vaccination. These TCRs come from a human donor who received a COVID-19 vaccine.

The J gene is TRBJ2-2, the V gene TRBV7-3, with a weak D call TRBD2 (7 bases). V lost 9 bases, J lost 3 bases, and 23 bases lay in between. There are 17 residues in the CDR3. Germline V lookup: CDR1 SGHTA, CDR2 FQGTGA. CDR3 DNA: TGTGCCAGAGGGGGGACGGGGGGAAGTATCGACACCGGGGAGCTGTTTTTT. It yields the protein CARGGTGGSIDTGELFF.

This clone has a handful of counts. V is TRBV5-6 and J is TRBJ2-3; D not resolved. The CDR3 is made up of 14 amino acids. Per germline, CDR1 SGHDT and CDR2 YYEEEE. Trimming shortened V by 4 bases and J by 0 bases, and 9 bases separated the two germline ends. The CDR3: CASSRKTSTDTQYF. CDR3 in DNA: TGTGCCAGCAGCCGTAAAACTAGCACAGATACGCAGTATTTT.

V is TRBV7-7 and J is TRBJ2-5; TRBD1 is a possible D gene (6 bases). The CDR3 loop spans 14 amino acids. CDR1 and CDR2 from the germline V gene are SSHAT and FNYEAQ (reference sequence). Trimming took off 5 bases at V and 4 bases at J, with 14 bases between the two ends. CDR3 coding DNA: TGTGCCAGCAGCCTAACGTCGACAGGAGAGACCCAGTACTTC. Translation gives CASSLTSTGETQYF. The whole variable domain, filled in from reference TRBV7-7 and TRBJ2-5, reads GAGVSQSPRYKVTKRGQDVTLRCDPISSHATLYWYQQALGQGPEFLTYFNYEAQPDKSGLPSDRFSAERPEGSISTLTIQRTEQRDSAMYRCASSLTSTGETQYFGPGTRLLVL.

The chain links TRBV2 to TRBJ2-7; TRBD1 agrees at 9 bases. The CDR3 runs 13 residues. Trimming removed 6 bases from V and 6 bases from J; junction bases left unmatched: 6. CDR1 is SNHLY, CDR2 FYNNEI, per germline. CDR3 sequence (DNA): TGTGCCAGCAGGAGGGACAGGGCAATCGAGCAGTACGTC. Its protein is CASRRDRAIEQYV.

The table lists this clone with a count of one. J is TRBJ2-5 and V is TRBV9; possible D gene TRBD2, 5 bases. The V gene's germline CDR1 is SGDLS and CDR2 YYNGEE. Trimming took off 0 bases at V and 7 bases at J, with 10 bases between the two ends. This CDR3 has 13 residues. The CDR3 sequence is CASSVGIAGTQYF. The CDR3 region has the DNA TGTGCCAGCAGCGTAGGTATTGCGGGGACCCAGTACTTC.

The genes are TRBV24-1 and TRBJ2-2, with D possibly matching TRBD2 (6 bases). Trimming took 10 bases from V and 1 from J, leaving 9 bases between them. The CDR3 has 13 residues. Germline values: CDR1 KGHDR, CDR2 SFDVKD. This chain's CDR3 is CATGRGNTGELFF. In DNA, the CDR3 is TGTGCCACTGGGCGGGGGAACACCGGGGAGCTGTTTTTT.

V is TRBV6-5 and J is TRBJ2-4; D call uncertain. V gave up 5 bases and J gave up 1 base, with 3 bases separating them. CDR1 and CDR2 (germline): MNHEY, SVGAGI. The CDR3 is 12 residues long. The CDR3 region has the DNA TGTGCCAGCAGTCCCGCCAAAAACATTCAGTACTTC. Its protein product is CASSPAKNIQYF.

A few counts support this clone. For the CDR3, the DNA is TGTGCCAGCAGTCCAGACAGAGAAAGGGGCTACACCTTC. This gives the protein CASSPDRERGYTF. The V call is TRBV6-5, the J call TRBJ1-2; D is perhaps TRBD1 (5 bases). Germline V gene sequence: CDR1 MNHEY, CDR2 SVGAGI. Trimming pared 5 bases from V and 8 bases from J, leaving 15 bases between. This CDR3 comprises 13 residues.

The table lists this clone with a count of one. The chain employs TRBV15 and TRBJ2-5; no clear D. Germline V CDR1 and CDR2: LNHNV, YYDKDF (reference sequence). V lost 5 bases, J lost 1 base, and 11 bases lay in between. This CDR3 has 14 residues. CDR3: CATSRTIVQETQYF. As DNA, the CDR3 is TGTGCCACCAGCCGAACCATCGTCCAAGAGACCCAGTACTTC.

V gene TRBV6-6 combines with J gene TRBJ2-3; TRBD2 aligns across 13 bases. The germline CDR1 and CDR2 sequences are MNHNY and SVGAGI (reference sequence). This CDR3 has 16 residues. J lost 4 bases, V lost 4 bases, and 5 bases had no gene match. The CDR3, as DNA: TGTGCCAGCAGTTCGACTAGCGGGGGGAACGCAGATACGCAGTATTTT. Protein sequence: CASSSTSGGNADTQYF.

This chain joins TRBV27 and TRBJ1-1, with D tentatively TRBD1 (6 bases). The CDR3 runs 13 residues. The ends were cut back, 6 bases at V and 13 bases at J, with 21 bases in the middle. Germline assignment: CDR1 MNHEY and CDR2 SMNVEV (reference sequence). In nucleotides, the CDR3 is TGTGCCAGCAGGGGACACACGAGTTTTGTGGATTTCTTT. Protein: CASRGHTSFVDFF.

The V and J genes are TRBV5-1 and TRBJ1-2; D is perhaps TRBD1 (6 bases). Trimming stripped 3 bases from V and 8 bases from J, with 17 bases between. CDR1 is SGHRS and CDR2 is YFSETQ in the germline V gene. The CDR3 loop spans 14 amino acids. CDR3 protein: CASSWSGGQRGYTF. DNA of the CDR3: TGCGCCAGCAGCTGGAGTGGGGGGCAGAGAGGCTACACCTTC.

The chain recombines TRBV2 with TRBJ2-5, with 11 bases fitting TRBD1. Germline V gene data show CDR1 as SNHLY and CDR2 as FYNNEI. The CDR3 contains 14 residues. With 5 bases clipped from V and 5 bases from J, the junction kept 4 bases outside the gene matches. In DNA form, the CDR3 reads TGTGCCAGCAGTCGGGACAGGGGGGGGGAGACCCAGTACTTC. It yields the protein CASSRDRGGETQYF.

The chain carries TRBV21-1 and TRBJ1-2; the table's D call, TRBD1, was not checked against the DNA. TRBV21-1 is labeled a pseudogene. This CDR3 has 19 amino acids. The CDR3 protein is CASGGVRRDRGLRGYGYTF. The CDR3 nucleotides are TGTGCCAGCGGTGGGGTACGCCGGGACAGGGGGCTAAGAGGCTATGGCTACACCTTC.